Following are 29 T cell receptor beta chains from one sample sequenced in a study of low-dose radiotherapy and immunotherapy resistance in tumors (dated by TCRdb to the early 2020s). This specimen's time point label, per the study, means: before trial treatment. Data came from an Illumina HiSeq 2500. Superscript III and a set of TRAV- and TRBV-specific primers were used to synthesize first-strand cDNA, so that both TCRalpha and TCRbeta chains were covered. An approximately 20-cycle PCR with Phusion amplified the TCRs, pairing a constant-region primer with the adapter that was attached to the V primers. TCRdb handled the public reads itself, with Q25 trimming in fastp and clone calling in MiXCR, and kept productive beta chains. Every distinct CDR3 protein forms one entry, paired with its most common genes and DNA. This sample is represented by some 39,000 distinct CDR3 sequences; 31% of them were singletons. The top ten clonotypes cover roughly 3.5% of the sample.

The material was PBMCs, obtained before treatment. These receptors originate from a male donor with gallbladder cancer.

This clonotype was seen only once. The chain joins TRBV6-2 or TRBV6-3 to TRBJ2-4; TRBD1 matches 7 bases. The trim removed 5 bases at V and 7 bases at J, leaving 8 bases unmatched. The CDR3 is made up of 14 amino acids. Germline lookup yields CDR1 MNHEY and CDR2 SVGEGT. The CDR3 here is CASSGTSTGNIQYF. CDR3 bases: TGTGCCAGCAGTGGCACTTCGACAGGGAACATTCAGTACTTC.

The sample holds many counts of this clonotype. CDR3 sequence (DNA): TGTGCCAGCAGTTCCCCTGGGGCTAGCGGAGCCCCCAATGAGCAGTTCTTC. Its translation: CASSSPGASGAPNEQFF. The rearrangement joins TRBV28 to TRBJ2-1; TRBD2 matches 7 bases. V shed 4 bases, J shed 6 bases, and the junction held 15 bases outside the gene matches. Germline V CDR1 and CDR2: MDHEN, SYDVKM. The CDR3 is 17 residues long.

This clonotype was recorded many times. CDR3 sequence (DNA): TGTGCCAGCTCACCACCCATGGGCGCCAATGAAAAACTGTTTTTT. This translates into CASSPPMGANEKLFF. J is TRBJ1-4 and V is TRBV18; D is unresolved. Trimming removed 0 bases from V and 5 bases from J, with 10 bases in between. This CDR3 comprises 15 residues. Germline V gene sequence: CDR1 KGHSH, CDR2 LQKENI.

Worth noting for this clonotype: This is likely an artifact of a read error, given a far larger clone one base away. The rearrangement links TRBV6-4 to TRBJ2-2; TRBD2 might be the D (5 bases). The CDR3 is 15 residues long. Germline lookup yields CDR1 MRHNA and CDR2 SNTAGT. In DNA form, the CDR3 reads TGTGCCAGCAGTCAATTATCTAGACGGCTCGGGGAGCTGTTGTTT. As protein: CASSQLSRRLGELLF.

V gene TRBV29-1 combines with J gene TRBJ2-1; weak D call: TRBD2 (6 bases). V lost 1 base to trimming and J lost 4 bases, with 20 bases between them. CDR1 is SQVTM, CDR2 ANQGSEA, per germline. This CDR3 is 17 amino acids long. CDR3 sequence (DNA): TGCAGCGTTGAAGGCCCCACGAGGCTAGCGAGGTACAATGAGCAGTTCTTC. Translating gives CSVEGPTRLARYNEQFF.

V usage is TRBV24-1 and J usage is TRBJ2-2; D not resolved. Trimming stripped 4 bases from V and 1 base from J, with 9 bases between. The CDR3 has 15 residues. CDR1 is KGHDR and CDR2 is SFDVKD in the germline V gene. The CDR3 here is CATSEPRQNTGELFF. The DNA for the CDR3 is TGTGCCACCAGTGAACCTAGACAGAACACCGGGGAGCTGTTTTTT.

The chain combines TRBV12-3 or TRBV12-4 with TRBJ1-1, with D tentatively TRBD1 (5 bases). The V end was cut by 10 bases, the J end by 4 bases, with 10 bases between. The CDR3 length is 11 residues. CDR3 DNA: TGTGCCACGGGGGTTCGCACTGAAGCTTTCTTT. Translating it yields CATGVRTEAFF.

This clonotype was seen a handful of times. CDR3 amino acids: CASSSSNEQYF. CDR3 bases: TGTGCCAGCAGTTCCAGCAACGAGCAGTACTTC. This rearrangement joins TRBV6-5 to TRBJ2-7, with D uncertain. The V and J ends lost 4 bases and 5 bases respectively, with 6 bases between them. The germline V gene has CDR1 MNHEY and CDR2 SVGAGI. The CDR3 has 11 amino acids.

The table lists this clonotype with many counts. The chain joins TRBV28 to TRBJ1-5; 7 nucleotides align to TRBD1. The CDR3 runs to 15 residues. Germline V CDR1 and CDR2: MDHEN, SYDVKM. Trimming at V came to 5 bases and at J to 0 bases, leaving 4 bases not matched to a gene. This CDR3 reads CASSPTGVSNQPQHF. The CDR3 region has the DNA TGTGCCAGCAGTCCCACAGGGGTTAGCAATCAGCCCCAGCATTTT. Filled out from reference TRBV28 and TRBJ1-5, the complete variable domain reads DVKVTQSSRYLVKRTGEKVFLECVQDMDHENMFWYRQDPGLGLRLIYFSYDVKMKEKGDIPEGYSVSREKKERFSLILESASTNQTSMYLCASSPTGVSNQPQHFGDGTRLSIL.

V and J are TRBV5-1 and TRBJ1-2; D call uncertain. With 4 bases removed from V and 4 bases from J, the gap between germline ends came to 14 bases. Per the germline V gene, CDR1 is SGHRS and CDR2 is YFSETQ. This CDR3 has 14 residues. CDR3 loop: CASSIAEGSYGYTF. CDR3 in DNA: TGCGCCAGCAGCATTGCGGAAGGGAGCTATGGCTACACCTTC.

This clonotype appeared many times. The chain joins TRBV20-1 to TRBJ2-7; D not certain. The CDR3 has 12 amino acids. Per the germline V gene, CDR1 is DFQATT and CDR2 is SNEGSKA (reference sequence). V was pared by 0 bases and J by 3 bases, with 6 bases between. The CDR3, as DNA: TGCAGTGCTAGAGATCTATACTACGAGCAGTACTTC. Its translation is CSARDLYYEQYF.

This rearrangement joins TRBV6-2 or TRBV6-3 to TRBJ2-7, with 9 bases fitting TRBD1. Looked up from germline, CDR1 is MNHEY and CDR2 is SVGEGT. The CDR3 sequence is 14 residues long. Germline trimming cut 11 bases from V and 2 bases from J; bases unmatched to any gene: 10. DNA of the CDR3: TGTGCCGTGGGACTGACAGGGGGACCCTACGAGCAGTACTTC. The encoded protein is CAVGLTGGPYEQYF.

The chain combines TRBV4-1 with TRBJ2-1; D unclear. Germline V gene lookup returns CDR1 MGHRA and CDR2 YSYEKL. The germline V and J ends were trimmed by 7 bases and 2 bases, with 18 bases remaining between them. CDR3 length: 16 residues. CDR3 sequence (DNA): TGCGCCAGCACCCCGGCGACCAATTCCGCCTACAATGAGCAGTTCTTC. It specifies CASTPATNSAYNEQFF.

This clonotype was counted many times. This chain connects TRBV3-1 to TRBJ2-1; possibly TRBD1 or TRBD2 for D (5 bases each). The ends were cut back, 4 bases at V and 4 bases at J, with 14 bases in the middle. The CDR3 is 15 amino acids. Germline V CDR1 and CDR2: LGHDT, YNNKEL (reference sequence). The CDR3 loop reads CASSPRAGGYNEQFF. CDR3 in DNA: TGTGCCAGCAGCCCTCGGGCTGGGGGATACAATGAGCAGTTCTTC.

As regards this clonotype: A far larger clone is only one base removed, so a read error is likely. The V gene is TRBV28, the J gene TRBJ2-7; no definite D call. Germline-derived CDR1 and CDR2 are MDHEN and SYDVKM. V gave up 4 bases and J gave up 7 bases, with 14 bases separating them. The CDR3 consists of 13 residues. In DNA form, the CDR3 reads TGTGCCAGCAGTTCGGATACCGACAATGAGCAGTACTTC. Translating gives CASSSDTDNEQYF.

The chain has TRBV6-6 and TRBJ2-7, with D perhaps matching TRBD1 (7 bases). This CDR3 is 15 amino acids long. Germline V gene data show CDR1 as MNHNY and CDR2 as SVGAGI (reference sequence). Trimming shortened V by 2 bases and J by 2 bases, and 13 bases separated the two germline ends. The CDR3 protein is CASSYGGGGAYEQYF. For the CDR3, the DNA is TGTGCCAGCAGTTACGGAGGGGGCGGGGCCTACGAGCAGTACTTC.

This clonotype was counted only a few times. This chain uses TRBV12-3 or TRBV12-4 with TRBJ2-1; TRBD1 aligns across 7 bases. The CDR3 extends over 13 amino acids. V lost 6 bases and J lost 10; bases outside the gene matches: 9. CDR3 sequence reads: CASRPQGPNEQFF. The CDR3 DNA sequence: TGTGCCAGCAGACCACAGGGGCCTAACGAGCAGTTCTTC.

Many counts were recorded for this clonotype. The chain has TRBV20-1 and TRBJ1-1; tentative D call: TRBD1 (6 bases). The CDR3 contains 14 residues. Trimming took off 0 bases at V and 4 bases at J, with 12 bases between the two ends. Germline V lookup: CDR1 DFQATT, CDR2 SNEGSKA (reference sequence). The CDR3 spells CSARDWGTTTEAFF. CDR3 bases: TGCAGTGCTAGAGATTGGGGGACAACCACTGAAGCTTTCTTT.

This clonotype showed up just a few times. The CDR3 loop is CASSPDRRTDTQYF. The CDR3 DNA sequence: TGTGCCAGCAGCCCCGACAGACGCACAGATACGCAGTATTTT. The chain joins TRBV7-6 to TRBJ2-3; weak D call: TRBD1 (5 bases). V lost 5 bases, J lost 1 base, and 10 bases lay in between. CDR1 and CDR2 (germline): SGHVS, FNYEAQ. The CDR3 contains 14 residues.

This clonotype was found many times. One end of the junction varies from germline; a read error may be responsible. The chain joins TRBV19 to TRBJ2-3; D is perhaps TRBD1 (5 bases). Germline V gene lookup returns CDR1 LNHDA and CDR2 SQIVND (reference sequence). This CDR3 spans 14 amino acids. CDR3 in amino acids: CASSIQGGTDTQYF. In DNA, the CDR3 is TGTGCCAGTAGTATTCAGGGCGGCACCGATACGCAGTATTTT.

This clonotype appeared a few times. The genes are TRBV29-1 and TRBJ2-5; unclear D gene. CDR1 SQVTM and CDR2 ANQGSEA come from the germline V gene. Trimming removed 7 bases from V and 5 bases from J, with 14 bases in between. The CDR3 is 12 amino acids. CDR3 region: CSGIDGWETQYF. The CDR3 coding sequence is TGCAGCGGCATAGATGGATGGGAGACCCAGTACTTC. The full variable domain, completed using reference TRBV29-1 and TRBJ2-5, is SAVISQKPSRDICQRGTSLTIQCQVDSQVTMMFWYRQQPGQSLTLIATANQGSEATYESGFVIDKFPISRPNLTFSTLTVSNMSPEDSSIYLCSGIDGWETQYFGPGTRLLVL.

The V call is TRBV28, the J call TRBJ2-7, with 12 bases lining up with TRBD1. CDR3 length: 15 residues. Trimming at V came to 6 bases and at J to 4 bases, leaving 7 bases not matched to a gene. Per the germline V gene, CDR1 is MDHEN and CDR2 is SYDVKM. The CDR3 sequence: CASSPSGQGAYEQYF. The CDR3 nucleotides are TGTGCCAGCAGCCCCTCGGGACAGGGGGCTTACGAGCAGTACTTC. Combining the CDR3 with reference TRBV28 and TRBJ2-7 gives the whole variable domain DVKVTQSSRYLVKRTGEKVFLECVQDMDHENMFWYRQDPGLGLRLIYFSYDVKMKEKGDIPEGYSVSREKKERFSLILESASTNQTSMYLCASSPSGQGAYEQYFGPGTRLTVT.

The V and J genes are TRBV28 and TRBJ2-3, with 9 bases lining up with TRBD2. The CDR3 has 19 amino acids. Trimming removed 6 bases from V and 0 bases from J; junction bases left unmatched: 16. The V gene's germline CDR1 is MDHEN and CDR2 SYDVKM. CDR3: CASSSNPASGEKSTDTQYF. CDR3 nucleotides: TGTGCCAGCAGCTCTAACCCGGCTAGCGGGGAAAAAAGCACAGATACGCAGTATTTT. Full variable domain (rest looked up from reference TRBV28 and TRBJ2-3): DVKVTQSSRYLVKRTGEKVFLECVQDMDHENMFWYRQDPGLGLRLIYFSYDVKMKEKGDIPEGYSVSREKKERFSLILESASTNQTSMYLCASSSNPASGEKSTDTQYFGPGTRLTVL.

This clonotype was detected many times. The V and J genes are TRBV20-1 and TRBJ2-5, with D tentatively TRBD1 (6 bases). The V end was cut by 0 bases, the J end by 1 base, with 21 bases between. This CDR3 region has 18 residues. Germline V gene sequence: CDR1 DFQATT, CDR2 SNEGSKA (reference sequence). The CDR3 region is CSARDPRTALSIQETQYF. CDR3 bases: TGCAGTGCTAGAGATCCCCGGACAGCATTAAGTATCCAAGAGACCCAGTACTTC.

This clonotype has ten or more counts. This rearrangement joins TRBV2 to TRBJ1-1; TRBD1 agrees at 8 bases. Losses at the gene ends were 2 bases for V and 0 bases for J; bases not matched to a gene: 8. The CDR3 contains 17 residues. From germline, CDR1 is SNHLY and CDR2 FYNNEI. The CDR3 sequence: CASSETGGNIVNTEAFF. CDR3 sequence (DNA): TGTGCCAGCAGTGAAACAGGGGGAAATATTGTGAACACTGAAGCTTTCTTT.

For this clonotype: A junction end diverges from the germline sequence, so it may reflect a read error. The rearrangement joins TRBV9 to TRBJ2-1; D tentatively fits TRBD1 or TRBD2 (6 bases each). The CDR3 extends over 15 amino acids. Per germline, CDR1 SGDLS and CDR2 YYNGEE. CDR3: CANSVVGGSYNEQFF. The CDR3 DNA reads as TGTGCCAACAGCGTAGTGGGGGGCTCCTACAATGAACAGTTCTTC.

This clonotype was counted at least ten times. J is TRBJ2-2 and V is TRBV4-2; D is unclear. Germline V gives CDR1 LGHNA, CDR2 YNFKEQ. The CDR3 covers 17 residues. V was pared by 0 bases and J by 7 bases, with 18 bases between. The CDR3 DNA is TGTGCCAGCAGCCAAGAATTTGTACTTGGGGAAGTCGGGGAGCTGTTTTTT. As protein: CASSQEFVLGEVGELFF.

The gene calls are TRBV4-2 and TRBJ2-1; weak D call: TRBD2 (6 bases). The V and J ends lost 1 base and 5 bases respectively, with 15 bases between them. CDR1 LGHNA and CDR2 YNFKEQ come from the germline V gene. This CDR3 contains 16 residues. CDR3 bases: TGTGCCAGCAGCCAAGTCCTGGGCGGGACCCACAATGAGCAGTTCTTC. It specifies CASSQVLGGTHNEQFF.

Relative to its sample, this clonotype is medium-sized. This CDR3 reads CASSLGGRGDNEQFF. CDR3 nucleotide sequence: TGTGCCAGCAGTTTAGGCGGCCGTGGGGACAATGAGCAGTTCTTC. This chain links TRBV28 with TRBJ2-1; D not resolved. This CDR3 contains 15 residues. The V gene's germline CDR1 is MDHEN and CDR2 SYDVKM. Trimming pared 2 bases from V and 5 bases from J, leaving 13 bases between.